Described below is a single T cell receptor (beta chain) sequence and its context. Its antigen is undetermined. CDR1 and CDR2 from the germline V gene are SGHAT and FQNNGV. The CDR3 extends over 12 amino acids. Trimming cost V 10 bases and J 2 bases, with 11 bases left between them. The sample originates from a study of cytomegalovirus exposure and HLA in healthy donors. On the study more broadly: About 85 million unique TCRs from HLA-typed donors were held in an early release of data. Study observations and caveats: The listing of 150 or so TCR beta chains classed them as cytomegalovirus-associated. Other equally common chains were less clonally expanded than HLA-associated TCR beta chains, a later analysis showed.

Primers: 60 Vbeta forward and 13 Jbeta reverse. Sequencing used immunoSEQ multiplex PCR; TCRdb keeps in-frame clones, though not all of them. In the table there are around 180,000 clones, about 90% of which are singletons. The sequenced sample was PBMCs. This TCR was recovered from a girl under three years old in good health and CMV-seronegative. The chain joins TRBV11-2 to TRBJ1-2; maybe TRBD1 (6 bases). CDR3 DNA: TGTGCCATCCCTAGGGGGAACTATGGCTACACCTTC. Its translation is CAIPRGNYGYTF. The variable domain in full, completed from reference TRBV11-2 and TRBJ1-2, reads EAGVAQSPRYKIIEKRQSVAFWCNPISGHATLYWYQQILGQGPKLLIQFQNNGVVDDSQLPKDRFSAERLKGVDSTLKIQPAKLEDSAVYLCAIPRGNYGYTFGSGTRLTVV.